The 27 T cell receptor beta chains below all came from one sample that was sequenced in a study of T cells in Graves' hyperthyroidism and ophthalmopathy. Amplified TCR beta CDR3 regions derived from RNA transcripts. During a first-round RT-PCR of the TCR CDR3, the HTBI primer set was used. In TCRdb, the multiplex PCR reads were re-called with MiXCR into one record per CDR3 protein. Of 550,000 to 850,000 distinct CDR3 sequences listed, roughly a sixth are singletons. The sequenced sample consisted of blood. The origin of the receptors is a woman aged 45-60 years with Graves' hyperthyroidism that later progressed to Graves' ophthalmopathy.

Here the CDR3 reads CASSYRAGGEDTEAFF. In nucleotides, the CDR3 is TGTGCCAGCAGTTACCGGGCAGGGGGCGAGGATACTGAAGCTTTCTTT. The V and J genes are TRBV6-6 and TRBJ1-1, with 8 bases fitting TRBD1. This CDR3 comprises 16 residues. Germline trimming cut 2 bases from V and 5 bases from J; bases unmatched to any gene: 10. Looked up from germline, CDR1 is MNHNY and CDR2 is SVGAGI (reference sequence).

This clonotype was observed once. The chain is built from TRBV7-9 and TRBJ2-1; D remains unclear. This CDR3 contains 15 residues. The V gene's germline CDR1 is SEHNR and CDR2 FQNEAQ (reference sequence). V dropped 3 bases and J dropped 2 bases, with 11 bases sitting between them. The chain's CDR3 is CASSFLRDAYNEQFF. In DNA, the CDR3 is TGTGCCAGCAGCTTTCTACGAGACGCCTACAATGAGCAGTTCTTC. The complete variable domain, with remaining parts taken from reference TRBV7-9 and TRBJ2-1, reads DTGVSQNPRHKITKRGQNVTFRCDPISEHNRLYWYRQTLGQGPEFLTYFQNEAQLEKSRLLSDRFSAERPKGSFSTLEIQRTEQGDSAMYLCASSFLRDAYNEQFFGPGTRLTVL.

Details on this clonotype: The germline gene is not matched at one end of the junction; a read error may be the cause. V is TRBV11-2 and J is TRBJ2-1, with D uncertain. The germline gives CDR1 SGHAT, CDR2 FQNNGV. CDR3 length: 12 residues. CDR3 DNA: TGTGCCGGCAGCTTAGCTGGGAATGAGCAGTTCTTC. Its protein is CAGSLAGNEQFF.

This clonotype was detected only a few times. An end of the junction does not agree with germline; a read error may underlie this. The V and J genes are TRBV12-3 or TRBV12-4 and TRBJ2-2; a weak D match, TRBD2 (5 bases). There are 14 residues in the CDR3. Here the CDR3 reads CAATYSANTGELFF. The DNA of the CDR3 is TGTGCCGCGACTTACAGCGCGAACACCGGGGAGTTGTTTTTT.

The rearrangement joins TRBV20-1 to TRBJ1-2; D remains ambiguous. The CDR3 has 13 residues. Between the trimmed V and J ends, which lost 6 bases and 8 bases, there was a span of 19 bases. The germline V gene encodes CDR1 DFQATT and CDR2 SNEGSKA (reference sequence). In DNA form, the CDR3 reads TGCAGTGCCCCAAAGGGCGGCCTAGGAGGCTACACCTTC. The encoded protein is CSAPKGGLGGYTF.

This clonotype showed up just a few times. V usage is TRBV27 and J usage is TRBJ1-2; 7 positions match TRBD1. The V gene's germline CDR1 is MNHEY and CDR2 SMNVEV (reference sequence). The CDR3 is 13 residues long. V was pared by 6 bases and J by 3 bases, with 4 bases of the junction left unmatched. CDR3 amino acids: CASRRDRDYGYTF. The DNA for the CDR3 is TGTGCCAGCAGACGAGACAGGGACTATGGCTACACCTTC.

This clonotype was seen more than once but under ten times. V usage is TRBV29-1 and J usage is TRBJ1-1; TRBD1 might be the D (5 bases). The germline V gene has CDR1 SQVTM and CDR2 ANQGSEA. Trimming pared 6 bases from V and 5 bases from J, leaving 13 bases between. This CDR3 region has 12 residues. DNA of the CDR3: TGCAGCGTGGAACAGGCTGGGACTGAAGCTTTCTTT. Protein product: CSVEQAGTEAFF.

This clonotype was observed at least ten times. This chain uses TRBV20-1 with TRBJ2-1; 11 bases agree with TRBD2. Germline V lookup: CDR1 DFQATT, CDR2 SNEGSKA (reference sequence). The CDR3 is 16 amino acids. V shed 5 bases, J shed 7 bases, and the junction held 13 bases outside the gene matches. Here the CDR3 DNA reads TGCAGTGCTGGAGTTAGCGGGGGGGCCATCTCGAATGAGCAGTTCTTC. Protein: CSAGVSGGAISNEQFF.

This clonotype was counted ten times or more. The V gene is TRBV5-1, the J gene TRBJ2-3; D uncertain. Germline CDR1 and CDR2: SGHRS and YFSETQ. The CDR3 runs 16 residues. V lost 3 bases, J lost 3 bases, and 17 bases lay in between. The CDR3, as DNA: TGCGCCAGCAGCTCAGATTGGGTGGCCCCGACAGATACGCAGTATTTT. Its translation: CASSSDWVAPTDTQYF.

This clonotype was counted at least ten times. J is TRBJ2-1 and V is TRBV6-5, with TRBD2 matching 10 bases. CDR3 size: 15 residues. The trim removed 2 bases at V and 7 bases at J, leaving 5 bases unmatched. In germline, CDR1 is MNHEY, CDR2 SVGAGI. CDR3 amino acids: CASSYTPGLANEQFF. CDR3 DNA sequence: TGTGCCAGCAGTTACACGCCGGGACTAGCGAATGAGCAGTTCTTC.

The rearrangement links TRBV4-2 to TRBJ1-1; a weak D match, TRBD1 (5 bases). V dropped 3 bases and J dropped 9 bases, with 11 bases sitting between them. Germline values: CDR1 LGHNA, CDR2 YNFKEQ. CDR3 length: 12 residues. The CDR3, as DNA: TGTGCCAGCAGCCACACCAGACAGCAAGCTTTCTTT. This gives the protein CASSHTRQQAFF.

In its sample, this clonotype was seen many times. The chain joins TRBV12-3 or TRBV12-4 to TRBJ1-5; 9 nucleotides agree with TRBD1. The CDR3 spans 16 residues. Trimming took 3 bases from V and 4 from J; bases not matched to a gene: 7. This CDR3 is CASSFTGQGDNQPQHF. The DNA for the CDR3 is TGTGCCAGCAGTTTTACGGGACAGGGTGATAATCAGCCCCAGCATTTT.

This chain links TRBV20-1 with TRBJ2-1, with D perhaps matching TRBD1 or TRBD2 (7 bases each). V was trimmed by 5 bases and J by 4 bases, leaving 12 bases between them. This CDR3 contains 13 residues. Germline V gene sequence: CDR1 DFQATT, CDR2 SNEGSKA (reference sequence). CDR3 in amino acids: CSAPQGGYNEQFF. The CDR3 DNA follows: TGCAGTGCTCCCCAGGGGGGGTACAATGAGCAGTTCTTC.

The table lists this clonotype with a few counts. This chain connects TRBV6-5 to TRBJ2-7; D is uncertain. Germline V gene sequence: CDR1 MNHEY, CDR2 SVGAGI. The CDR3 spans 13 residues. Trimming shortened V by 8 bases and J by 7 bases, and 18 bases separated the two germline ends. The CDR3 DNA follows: TGTGCCAGCTCCTCTAGTGGGATGGGGGAGCAGTACTTC. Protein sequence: CASSSSGMGEQYF.

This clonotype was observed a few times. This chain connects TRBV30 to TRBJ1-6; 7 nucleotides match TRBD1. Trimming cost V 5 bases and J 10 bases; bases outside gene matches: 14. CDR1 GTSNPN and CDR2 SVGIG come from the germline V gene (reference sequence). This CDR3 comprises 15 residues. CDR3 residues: CAWEPSTGIRSPLHF. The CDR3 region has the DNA TGTGCCTGGGAACCTTCGACAGGGATTAGGTCACCCCTCCACTTT.

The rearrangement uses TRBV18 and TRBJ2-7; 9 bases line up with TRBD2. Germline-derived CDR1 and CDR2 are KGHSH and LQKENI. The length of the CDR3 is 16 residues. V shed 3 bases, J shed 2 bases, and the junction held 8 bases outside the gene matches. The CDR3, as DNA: TGTGCCAGCTCACCCGGGGTAGCGGGGGAAACCTACGAGCAGTACTTC. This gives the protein CASSPGVAGETYEQYF.

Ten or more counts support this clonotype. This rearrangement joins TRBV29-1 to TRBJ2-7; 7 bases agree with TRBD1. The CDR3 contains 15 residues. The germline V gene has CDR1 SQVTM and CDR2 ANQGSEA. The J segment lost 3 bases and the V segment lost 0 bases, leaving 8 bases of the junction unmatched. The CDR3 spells CSVEDRGDRDYEQYF. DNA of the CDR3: TGCAGCGTTGAAGATCGAGGAGACAGGGACTACGAGCAGTACTTC.

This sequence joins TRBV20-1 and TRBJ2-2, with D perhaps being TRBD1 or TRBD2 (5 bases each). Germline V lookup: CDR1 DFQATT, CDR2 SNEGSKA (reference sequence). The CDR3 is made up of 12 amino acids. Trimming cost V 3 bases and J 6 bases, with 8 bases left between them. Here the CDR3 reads CSARVGAGELFF. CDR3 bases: TGCAGTGCTAGGGTGGGGGCCGGGGAGCTGTTTTTT.

CDR3 protein: CAISDESPLHF. CDR3 bases: TGTGCCATCAGTGATGAGTCACCCCTCCACTTT. V gene TRBV10-3 combines with J gene TRBJ1-6, with unresolved D. Trimming stripped 3 bases from V and 10 bases from J, with 4 bases between. The CDR3 runs to 11 residues. In germline, CDR1 is ENHRY, CDR2 SYGVKD.

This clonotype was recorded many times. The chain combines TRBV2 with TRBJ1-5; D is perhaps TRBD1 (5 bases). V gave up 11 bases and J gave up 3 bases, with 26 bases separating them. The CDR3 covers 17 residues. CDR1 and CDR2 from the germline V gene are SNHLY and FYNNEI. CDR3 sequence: CASSAPLPGRNNQPQHF. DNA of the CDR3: TGTGCCTCAAGCGCCCCACTCCCGGGACGCAACAATCAGCCCCAGCATTTT.

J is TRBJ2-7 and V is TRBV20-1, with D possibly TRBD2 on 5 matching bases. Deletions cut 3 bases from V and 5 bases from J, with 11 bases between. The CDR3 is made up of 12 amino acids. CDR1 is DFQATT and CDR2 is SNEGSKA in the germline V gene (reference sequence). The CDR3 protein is CSASGVGDEQYF. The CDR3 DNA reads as TGCAGTGCTAGCGGGGTTGGCGACGAGCAGTACTTC.

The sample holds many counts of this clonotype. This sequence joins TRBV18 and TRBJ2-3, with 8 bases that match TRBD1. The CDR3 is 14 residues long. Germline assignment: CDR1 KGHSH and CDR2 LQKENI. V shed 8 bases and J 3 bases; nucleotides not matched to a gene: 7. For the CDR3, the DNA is TGTGCCAGCAGCCCAAGGACAGGGACAGATACGCAGTATTTT. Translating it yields CASSPRTGTDTQYF.

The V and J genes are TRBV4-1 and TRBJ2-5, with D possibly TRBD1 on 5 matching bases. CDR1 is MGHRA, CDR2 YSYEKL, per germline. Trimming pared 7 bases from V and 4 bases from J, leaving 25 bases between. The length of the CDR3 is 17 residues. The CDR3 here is CASNREYRGFSSETQYF. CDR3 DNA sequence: TGCGCCAGCAACCGAGAGTATAGGGGTTTCTCGTCAGAGACCCAGTACTTC.

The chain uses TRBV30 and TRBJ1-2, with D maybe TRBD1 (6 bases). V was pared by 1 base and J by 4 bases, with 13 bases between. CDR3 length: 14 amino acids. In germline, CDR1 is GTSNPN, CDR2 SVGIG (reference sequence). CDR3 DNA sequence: TGTGCCTGGAGTGATTACGGGGGCCTCTATGGCTACACCTTC. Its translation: CAWSDYGGLYGYTF.

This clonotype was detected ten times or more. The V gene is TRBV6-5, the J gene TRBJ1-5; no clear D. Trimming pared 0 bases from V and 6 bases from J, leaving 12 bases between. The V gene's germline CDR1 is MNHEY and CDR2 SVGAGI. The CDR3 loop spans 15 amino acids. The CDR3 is CASSYSTGSGQPQHF. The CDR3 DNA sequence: TGTGCCAGCAGTTACTCGACGGGGTCGGGTCAGCCCCAGCATTTT.

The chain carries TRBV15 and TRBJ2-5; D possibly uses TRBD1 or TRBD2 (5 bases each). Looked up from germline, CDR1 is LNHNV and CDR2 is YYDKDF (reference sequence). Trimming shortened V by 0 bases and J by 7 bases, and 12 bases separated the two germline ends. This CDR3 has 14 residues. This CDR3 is CATSRDIGDGTQYF. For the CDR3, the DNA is TGTGCCACCAGCAGAGATATCGGGGACGGGACCCAGTACTTC.

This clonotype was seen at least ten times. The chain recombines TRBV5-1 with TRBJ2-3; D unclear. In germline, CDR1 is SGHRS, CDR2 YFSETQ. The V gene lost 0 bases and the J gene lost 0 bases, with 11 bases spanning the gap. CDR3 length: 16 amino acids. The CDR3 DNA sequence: TGCGCCAGCAGCTTGGCCGGGCGAGGAAGCACAGATACGCAGTATTTT. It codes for CASSLAGRGSTDTQYF.